The 29 T cell receptor beta chains listed next were all sequenced from one sample in a study of T cell repertoires in cytomegalovirus infection. Each CDR3 protein is one row after TCRdb ran MiXCR on the reads. The data show 650,000 to 900,000 distinct CDR3 sequences, just under 30% seen once. Their specific antigens are unknown. Here the sequenced sample was cultured CD8+ T cells from PBMCs, taken from culture after CMV antigen stimulation. Receptor source: a human donor in good health (CMV status not recorded). Some clones in this sample may be carry-over from other donors' samples.

The V call is TRBV6-5, the J call TRBJ2-5; the D is unclear. The CDR3 loop spans 16 amino acids. Trimming took off 7 bases at V and 7 bases at J, with 25 bases between the two ends. Per germline, CDR1 MNHEY and CDR2 SVGAGI. The CDR3 is CASTQNSLFGSWTQYF. The CDR3 nucleotides are TGTGCCAGCACACAGAACTCTCTTTTCGGGTCATGGACCCAGTACTTC.

This clonotype was observed a handful of times. V and J are TRBV10-3 and TRBJ2-3; D may be TRBD2 (5 bases). The germline V gene encodes CDR1 ENHRY and CDR2 SYGVKD. This CDR3 has 16 residues. Trimming cost V 6 bases and J 0 bases, with 16 bases left between them. For the CDR3, the DNA is TGTGCCATCAGGGATACTAGTCCCTCTAGCACAGATACGCAGTATTTT. It yields the protein CAIRDTSPSSTDTQYF.

In DNA, the CDR3 is TGTGCCACGCCGGGAGGCGGCTACACCTTC. It is translated as CATPGGGYTF. The gene calls are TRBV6-7 and TRBJ1-2; no reliable D call. TRBV6-7 is known as an ORF, though its function is uncertain. Trimming left V 10 bases short and J 8 bases short, with 11 bases between. This CDR3 has 10 residues.

This clonotype was seen once. The chain recombines TRBV2 with TRBJ2-3; D is undetermined. The length of the CDR3 is 12 residues. Germline loops: CDR1 SNHLY, CDR2 FYNNEI. The CDR3 DNA is TGTACGACTCCAAGCCGCCCAGATACGCAGTATTTT. Translated: CTTPSRPDTQYF.

There are a few counts of this clonotype. This chain uses TRBV28 with TRBJ2-5; 10 bases agree with TRBD1. The V gene's germline CDR1 is MDHEN and CDR2 SYDVKM. The length of the CDR3 is 15 residues. J lost 7 bases, V lost 5 bases, and 10 bases had no gene match. The CDR3 DNA follows: TGTGCCAGCAGTGGAAGACAGGGGGCGAACTCGACCCAGTACTTC. Protein: CASSGRQGANSTQYF.

The CDR3 coding sequence is TGTGCCAGTAGTATTCTCACGGATCCCCAGCCTGGGAAAGCTTTCTTT. Its translation is CASSILTDPQPGKAFF. The rearrangement links TRBV19 to TRBJ1-1, with D unclear. Trimming removed 3 bases from V and 9 bases from J, with 23 bases in between. Per germline, CDR1 LNHDA and CDR2 SQIVND (reference sequence). The CDR3 is made up of 16 amino acids.

This clonotype has a single count. The V gene is TRBV6-8, the J gene TRBJ2-3; D ambiguous. The CDR3 length is 15 residues. Germline assignment: CDR1 MNHGY and CDR2 SAAAGT. V gave up 0 bases and J gave up 1 base, with 8 bases separating them. As DNA, the CDR3 is TGTGCCAGCAGTTACTCGGGCAGCGGCACAGATACGCAGTATTTT. As protein: CASSYSGSGTDTQYF.

The J gene is TRBJ2-6, the V gene TRBV4-3; 9 bases line up with TRBD1. Germline assignment: CDR1 LGHNA and CDR2 YSLEER. This CDR3 is built from 19 residues. The trim removed 3 bases at V and 0 bases at J, leaving 9 bases unmatched. CDR3 sequence (DNA): TGCGCCAGCAGCCACCCCTCGGGGACAGGGTCCTCTGGGGCCAACGTCCTGACTTTC. Its protein product is CASSHPSGTGSSGANVLTF.

In its sample, this clonotype was seen many times. The chain is built from TRBV2 and TRBJ2-5; D perhaps matches TRBD1 (5 bases). Trimming left V 2 bases short and J 5 bases short, with 9 bases between. This CDR3 comprises 13 residues. Germline CDR1 is SNHLY and CDR2 is FYNNEI. The CDR3, as DNA: TGTGCCAGCAGTGAAAGGGGTCGGGAGACCCAGTACTTC. Protein product: CASSERGRETQYF.

This clonotype showed up many times. The genes are TRBV7-9 and TRBJ2-3, with D hard to call. The CDR3 has 13 residues. Germline values: CDR1 SEHNR, CDR2 FQNEAQ (reference sequence). Trimming removed 5 bases from V and 4 bases from J, with 10 bases in between. CDR3 nucleotides: TGTGCCAGCAGCCCCCGACGATCAGATACGCAGTATTTT. Translation gives CASSPRRSDTQYF.

The chain employs TRBV15 and TRBJ2-7; D is ambiguous. Trimming left V 5 bases short and J 7 bases short, with 9 bases between. From germline, CDR1 is LNHNV and CDR2 YYDKDF (reference sequence). The CDR3 covers 11 residues. CDR3 region: CATSSMGEQYV. As DNA, the CDR3 is TGTGCCACCAGCTCGATGGGGGAGCAGTACGTC.

This clonotype appeared many times. The chain couples TRBV5-6 to TRBJ2-3; the match to TRBD2 covers 12 bases. Trimming cost V 3 bases and J 3 bases; bases outside gene matches: 11. Germline V gene data show CDR1 as SGHDT and CDR2 as YYEEEE. The CDR3 is 18 amino acids. The DNA of the CDR3 is TGTGCCAGCAGCTCTCCCCCTCTAGCGGGGGGGGCGACAGATACGCAGTATTTT. Its translation: CASSSPPLAGGATDTQYF.

This chain links TRBV7-9 with TRBJ2-4; no reliable D call. Trimming stripped 1 base from V and 0 bases from J, with 4 bases between. The length of the CDR3 is 14 residues. The V gene's germline CDR1 is SEHNR and CDR2 FQNEAQ (reference sequence). Here the CDR3 DNA reads TGTGCCAGCAGCTTAGAGGAAGCCAAAAACATTCAGTACTTC. Its translation: CASSLEEAKNIQYF. Supplemented by reference TRBV7-9 and TRBJ2-4, the full variable domain reads DTGVSQNPRHKITKRGQNVTFRCDPISEHNRLYWYRQTLGQGPEFLTYFQNEAQLEKSRLLSDRFSAERPKGSFSTLEIQRTEQGDSAMYLCASSLEEAKNIQYFGAGTRLSVL.

V gene TRBV6-5 combines with J gene TRBJ2-4, with 9 bases fitting TRBD1. Germline values: CDR1 MNHEY, CDR2 SVGAGI. V lost 6 bases and J lost 6; bases outside the gene matches: 6. The CDR3 is 14 amino acids. The CDR3 sequence: CASSPTGGINIQYF. CDR3 nucleotides: TGTGCCAGCAGCCCAACAGGGGGCATAAACATTCAGTACTTC.

The chain carries TRBV4-1 and TRBJ2-6; 8 bases map to TRBD1. This CDR3 comprises 16 residues. The germline gives CDR1 MGHRA, CDR2 YSYEKL. V shed 2 bases and J 2 bases; nucleotides not matched to a gene: 2. The CDR3 DNA follows: TGCGCCAGCAGCCAACCGGACAGGGCTGGGGCCAACGTCCTGACTTTC. Translated, it gives CASSQPDRAGANVLTF.

The chain has TRBV5-6 and TRBJ1-4, with a weak D call TRBD1 (5 bases). Germline V gives CDR1 SGHDT, CDR2 YYEEEE. The V end lost 0 bases, the J end lost 0 bases, and 15 bases lay between the germline ends. This CDR3 region has 18 residues. CDR3 residues: CASSLETAIYPTNEKLFF. The CDR3 nucleotides are TGTGCCAGCAGCTTGGAGACAGCGATTTACCCAACTAATGAAAAACTGTTTTTT.

The chain joins TRBV2 to TRBJ1-4; no clear D. The CDR3 is made up of 10 amino acids. V lost 8 bases and J 7 bases, leaving 5 bases between the germline ends. Germline V lookup: CDR1 SNHLY, CDR2 FYNNEI. CDR3 nucleotide sequence: TGTGCCAGCTTGACTGAAAAACTGTTTTTT. It is translated as CASLTEKLFF.

The J gene is TRBJ1-2, the V gene TRBV2; a possible D gene is TRBD1 (5 bases). Deletions cut 7 bases from V and 3 bases from J, with 9 bases between. CDR3 length equals 12 residues. Germline CDR1 is SNHLY and CDR2 is FYNNEI. The CDR3 reads CASKGTHYGYTF. DNA for the CDR3: TGTGCCAGCAAGGGGACTCACTATGGCTACACCTTC.

This clonotype has ten or more counts. The genes are TRBV6-1 and TRBJ2-1; 9 bases agree with TRBD2. CDR3 length: 15 residues. Trimming removed 8 bases from V and 4 bases from J; junction bases left unmatched: 9. CDR1 MNHNS and CDR2 SASEGT come from the germline V gene. The CDR3 DNA reads as TGTGCCAGCGCTACCTTAGCGGGGGATTACAATGAGCAGTTCTTC. Translation: CASATLAGDYNEQFF.

The table lists this clonotype with many counts. This sequence joins TRBV6-5 and TRBJ1-1; D is unclear. V lost 0 bases, J lost 1 base, and 18 bases lay in between. There are 18 residues in the CDR3. Germline-derived CDR1 and CDR2 are MNHEY and SVGAGI. The chain's CDR3 is CASSYSTGNLRKNTEAFF. CDR3 sequence (DNA): TGTGCCAGCAGTTACTCGACGGGGAATCTTCGAAAGAACACTGAAGCTTTCTTT.

This clonotype was picked up a small number of times. The chain couples TRBV7-2 to TRBJ2-5, with D unresolved. The germline V and J ends were trimmed by 3 bases and 5 bases, with 10 bases remaining between them. In germline, CDR1 is SGHTA, CDR2 FQGNSA. This CDR3 spans 13 amino acids. CDR3 DNA sequence: TGTGCCAGCAGCTTCGCCCACGGGGAGACCCAGTACTTC. It translates to CASSFAHGETQYF.

Only one count was recorded for this clonotype. J is TRBJ2-7 and V is TRBV6-2 or TRBV6-3; TRBD1 aligns across 8 bases. CDR1 is MNHEY, CDR2 SVGEGT, per germline. V lost 6 bases and J lost 0; bases outside the gene matches: 16. This CDR3 spans 18 amino acids. Here the CDR3 reads CASSLPGTGRFFSYEQYV. For the CDR3, the DNA is TGTGCCAGCAGCTTACCCGGGACAGGTCGTTTTTTCTCCTACGAGCAGTACGTC.

The genes are TRBV10-3 and TRBJ1-2; maybe TRBD1 (5 bases). The V and J ends lost 8 bases and 6 bases respectively, with 16 bases between them. This CDR3 spans 13 amino acids. CDR1 is ENHRY, CDR2 SYGVKD, per germline. The CDR3 protein is CAIPRSLGDGYTF. The CDR3 DNA reads TGTGCCATCCCTCGGTCGTTGGGGGATGGCTACACCTTC.

The rearrangement uses TRBV6-5 and TRBJ2-2, with D unclear. Germline values: CDR1 MNHEY, CDR2 SVGAGI. The CDR3 is 15 amino acids. Deletions cut 5 bases from V and 4 bases from J, with 14 bases between. The CDR3 nucleotides are TGTGCCAGCAGTCCCGACACAGTTGGCACCGGGGAGCTGTTTTTT. This encodes CASSPDTVGTGELFF.

The table lists this clonotype with a few counts. The chain links TRBV4-1 to TRBJ1-4; D uncertain. The germline V gene encodes CDR1 MGHRA and CDR2 YSYEKL. CDR3 length: 15 residues. The ends were cut back, 3 bases at V and 8 bases at J, with 16 bases in the middle. CDR3: CASSHPQEGAEKLFF. Written as DNA, the CDR3 is TGCGCCAGCAGCCACCCCCAAGAAGGAGCCGAAAAACTGTTTTTT.

This clonotype was seen repeatedly, ten times or more. The chain employs TRBV9 and TRBJ2-1, with unresolved D. Trimming stripped 0 bases from V and 3 bases from J, with 10 bases between. CDR3 length: 15 amino acids. CDR1 and CDR2 from the germline V gene are SGDLS and YYNGEE. CDR3 region: CASSVEADHYNEQFF. CDR3 in DNA: TGTGCCAGCAGCGTAGAGGCAGACCACTACAATGAGCAGTTCTTC.

About this clonotype itself: A much larger clone is a single base away; this may be a read error. The V call is TRBV2, the J call TRBJ1-5; D remains unclear. Germline CDR1 and CDR2: SNHLY and FYNNEI. The germline V and J ends were trimmed by 5 bases and 2 bases, with 7 bases remaining between them. The CDR3 is 13 amino acids. The CDR3 here is CASSQRGNQPQHF. For the CDR3, the DNA is TGTGCCAGCAGTCAAAGGGGCAATCAGCCCCAGCATTTT.

The table lists this clonotype with many counts. This sequence joins TRBV7-9 and TRBJ1-1; possible D gene TRBD1, 5 bases. The CDR3 totals 15 residues. Between the trimmed V and J ends, which lost 2 bases and 0 bases, there was a span of 10 bases. Germline lookup yields CDR1 SEHNR and CDR2 FQNEAQ (reference sequence). This chain's CDR3 is CASSLIGHMNTEAFF. CDR3 DNA: TGTGCCAGCAGCTTAATTGGACACATGAACACTGAAGCTTTCTTT.

This clonotype was picked up a small number of times. The rearrangement links TRBV5-6 to TRBJ2-7; D may match TRBD1 or TRBD2 (5 bases each). Trimming pared 1 base from V and 4 bases from J, leaving 9 bases between. The CDR3 runs 13 residues. CDR1 SGHDT and CDR2 YYEEEE come from the germline V gene. CDR3 sequence reads: CASSLTGPYEQYV. CDR3 sequence (DNA): TGTGCCAGCAGCTTGACGGGACCGTACGAGCAGTACGTC.